This T cell receptor beta chain was observed in a study of blood T cell repertoires in COVID-19. At the level of the study: PBMCs, B-cell-depleted T cells, or T cells provided the cDNA or gDNA that made up the material.

Libraries were prepared by immunoSEQ multiplex PCR; TCRdb keeps only in-frame clonotypes and omits some of them. The sample includes some 190,000 clones, 70% to 85% of them seen just once. The CDR3 consists of 15 residues. Germline assignment: CDR1 LGHNA and CDR2 YSLEER. V dropped 0 bases and J dropped 8 bases, with 14 bases sitting between them. This chain joins TRBV4-3 and TRBJ1-3; D is uncertain. Sequencing input: peripheral blood. The TCR originated in a man of 80 years or more with COVID-19, enrolled during active disease. This CDR3 reads CASSQDFRERDTIYF. The CDR3 region has the DNA TGCGCCAGCAGCCAAGATTTTAGGGAGAGGGACACCATATATTTT.